These T cell receptor beta chains were read from a single sample in a study of technical replicates of blood from a handful of donors. TCRdb keeps only in-frame clones here, not all; method: immunoSEQ multiplex PCR. The sample consists of 50,000 or so clones, roughly nine tenths of them appearing once. The sequencing input was PBMCs. All receptors derive from a human donor in good health. Some clones in this sample may be carry-over from other donors' samples. Both conserved end residues are part of each CDR3. A D gene is named only where the DNA matches it firmly. For some rows the clone size is stated as once, few or many, or as a class when expanded; others skip it.

cdr3_aa | cdr3_nt | j_call | clone_size | d_call | v_call
CASSQSGRYEQYF | TGTGCCAGCAGCCAGAGCGGGAGATACGAGCAGTACTTC | TRBJ2-7 | NA | TRBD2 | TRBV7-2
CATGWSSSYEQYF | TGTGCCACCGGATGGAGTAGCTCCTACGAGCAGTACTTC | TRBJ2-7 | NA | NA | TRBV15
CASKGSGVPNQPQHF | TGTGCCAGCAAGGGGTCAGGGGTCCCCAATCAGCCCCAGCATTTT | TRBJ1-5 | NA | NA | TRBV2
CASSTTGDSNSPLHF | TGTGCCAGCAGTACCACGGGGGACAGTAATTCACCCCTCCACTTT | TRBJ1-6 | NA | TRBD1 | TRBV6-5
CASSAKNYGYTF | TGTGCCAGCAGCGCTAAGAACTATGGCTACACCTTC | TRBJ1-2 | few | NA | TRBV21-1
CASSVDRDGNYGYTF | TGTGCCAGCAGTGTCGACAGGGACGGCAACTATGGCTACACCTTC | TRBJ1-2 | NA | TRBD1 | TRBV6-4
CASSQGQGREEKLFF | TGCGCCAGCAGCCAAGGACAGGGGCGTGAGGAAAAACTGTTTTTT | TRBJ1-4 | NA | TRBD1 | TRBV4-1
CASSSGQGSDTQYF | TGTGCCAGCAGCTCGGGACAGGGTTCAGATACGCAGTATTTT | TRBJ2-3 | NA | TRBD1 | TRBV7-6
CASSSTGGLYGYTF | TGTGCCAGCAGCTCCACAGGGGGCTTATATGGCTACACCTTC | TRBJ1-2 | NA | TRBD1 | TRBV5-5
CASSQGQAYEQYF | TGCGCCAGCAGCCAGGGACAGGCCTACGAGCAGTACTTC | TRBJ2-7 | NA | TRBD1 | TRBV4-3
CASSPRQGIYGYTF | TGTGCCAGCAGCCCCCGACAGGGTATCTATGGCTACACCTTC | TRBJ1-2 | NA | TRBD1 | TRBV9
CASSFGASGYNEQFF | TGCGCCAGCAGCTTCGGCGCTAGCGGATACAATGAGCAGTTCTTC | TRBJ2-1 | NA | TRBD2 | TRBV5-1
CARSGGGLSDTQYF | TGTGCCAGGTCCGGGGGAGGGCTCTCAGATACGCAGTATTTT | TRBJ2-3 | NA | TRBD2 | TRBV2
CAWSTTGVGGYTF | TGTGCCTGGAGTACGACAGGGGTGGGTGGCTACACCTTC | TRBJ1-2 | NA | TRBD1 | TRBV30
CASSQETGGSEKLFF | TGTGCCAGCAGCCAAGAAACGGGGGGCAGTGAAAAACTGTTTTTT | TRBJ1-4 | NA | NA | TRBV4-2
CASSFFAQGLNSPLHF | TGTGCCAGCAGTTTTTTCGCGCAGGGTTTGAATTCACCCCTCCACTTT | TRBJ1-6 | NA | NA | TRBV6-6
CASSSDKQEITGELFF | TGTGCCAGCAGCTCAGACAAGCAAGAGATAACCGGGGAGCTGTTTTTT | TRBJ2-2 | NA | NA | TRBV5-4
CASSASESSGGQETQYF | TGTGCCAGCAGTGCAAGCGAATCTAGCGGGGGACAAGAGACCCAGTACTTC | TRBJ2-5 | NA | TRBD2 | TRBV6-1
CASSQATGFNYGYTF | TGCGCCAGCAGCCAGGCCACAGGATTTAACTATGGCTACACCTTC | TRBJ1-2 | once | NA | TRBV4-1
CASGLRTGTYEQYF | TGTGCCAGCGGACTTCGGACAGGGACCTACGAGCAGTACTTC | TRBJ2-7 | NA | TRBD1 | TRBV27
CASSRDSHNEQFF | TGTGCCAGCAGCCGGGACAGTCACAATGAGCAGTTCTTC | TRBJ2-1 | NA | TRBD1 | TRBV7-3
CASSISYAMNTEAFF | TGTGCCAGTAGTATTAGTTACGCTATGAACACTGAAGCTTTCTTT | TRBJ1-1 | NA | NA | TRBV19
CASSGGLADNEQFF | TGCGCCAGCAGCGGCGGACTAGCCGACAATGAGCAGTTCTTC | TRBJ2-1 | NA | TRBD2 | TRBV5-1
CASSYPAGAREYF | TGTGCCAGCAGCTACCCCGCGGGGGCAAGGGAGTATTTT | TRBJ2-3 | NA | NA | TRBV7-2
CASSEAGGSTDTQYF | TGTGCCAGCAGTGAAGCGGGGGGGAGCACAGATACGCAGTATTTT | TRBJ2-3 | NA | TRBD2 | TRBV2
CASSIIVGDEQYF | TGTGCCAGTAGTATCATCGTGGGAGACGAGCAGTACTTC | TRBJ2-7 | NA | NA | TRBV19
CASSEGGGTGDYGYTF | TGTGCCAGCAGTGAAGGGGGAGGGACAGGGGACTATGGCTACACCTTC | TRBJ1-2 | NA | TRBD1 | TRBV6-1
CASSLSDRAAEAFF | TGTGCCAGCAGCTTAAGCGACAGGGCCGCTGAAGCTTTCTTT | TRBJ1-1 | NA | TRBD1 | TRBV9
CASSQGSGAEETQYF | TGTGCCAGCAGCCAAGGGTCAGGAGCGGAAGAGACCCAGTACTTC | TRBJ2-5 | NA | NA | TRBV4-2
CASRPGSQSSEQYF | TGTGCCAGCAGGCCCGGGTCCCAGTCTTCCGAGCAGTACTTC | TRBJ2-7 | NA | NA | TRBV6-1
CASSVRQENTEAFF | TGTGCCAGCAGCGTCCGACAGGAGAACACTGAAGCTTTCTTT | TRBJ1-1 | NA | NA | TRBV7-9
CASSSPGRGVTDTQYF | TGTGCCAGTAGTTCGCCTGGGCGGGGGGTCACAGATACGCAGTATTTT | TRBJ2-3 | NA | TRBD2 | TRBV19
CASIQLDGRPPQETQYF | TGTGCCAGCATCCAGTTGGACGGGAGGCCCCCCCAAGAGACCCAGTACTTC | TRBJ2-5 | NA | TRBD2 | TRBV25-1
CVRSLRSGDYYGYTF | TGTGTCAGAAGCTTACGATCCGGGGACTACTATGGCTACACCTTC | TRBJ1-2 | NA | NA | TRBV7-5
CASSPWTSGTNNEQFF | TGTGCCAGCTCACCATGGACTAGCGGGACAAACAATGAGCAGTTCTTC | TRBJ2-1 | NA | TRBD2 | TRBV18
CASRRLSPNYGYTF | TGTGCCAGCAGGCGGCTGAGTCCAAACTATGGCTACACCTTC | TRBJ1-2 | NA | NA | TRBV27
CASRPDRGQPQHF | TGTGCCAGTAGACCCGACAGGGGGCAGCCCCAGCATTTT | TRBJ1-5 | NA | TRBD1 | TRBV19
CASRSTGGHGYTF | TGCGCCAGCAGGTCGACAGGGGGCCATGGCTACACCTTC | TRBJ1-2 | NA | TRBD1 | TRBV4-1
CATRDINTDTQYF | TGTGCCACCCGGGACATTAACACAGATACGCAGTATTTT | TRBJ2-3 | once | NA | TRBV6-1
CAWSAAGAGTF | TGTGCCTGGAGTGCGGCAGGGGCAGGCACCTTC | TRBJ1-2 | NA | NA | TRBV30